This T cell receptor (beta chain) was captured by sequencing in a study of T cells in Graves' hyperthyroidism and ophthalmopathy. Active moderate-to-severe ophthalmopathy, Clinical Activity Score at least 3, NOSPECS at least 4, under 3 months' duration. Thyroid ultrasound and orbital computed tomography, with clinical symptoms and serum thyroxine and TRAb, informed diagnoses. This clonotype was recorded at least ten times. The antigen is undetermined. Study observations and caveats: It was a median roughly 6.5 months before onset that the model predicted ophthalmopathy.

RNA transcripts served as the template for amplifying TCR beta CDR3 regions. A first-round RT-PCR of the TCR CDR3 used the HTBI primer set. MiXCR, run by TCRdb on the multiplex PCR reads, gives a single entry per CDR3 protein. The sample holds under 300,000 distinct CDR3 sequences; approximately 23% are singletons and the top ten take roughly 60%. CDR1 is MDHEN and CDR2 is SYDVKM in the germline V gene. This CDR3 comprises 14 residues. V gave up 4 bases and J gave up 3 bases; unmatched junction bases: 2. Sequenced material: blood. The rearrangement joins TRBV28 to TRBJ2-5; 10 nucleotides agree with TRBD2. This TCR derives from a man aged 30 to 45 with Graves' ophthalmopathy. The CDR3 sequence: CASSSSGRKETQYF. The CDR3 DNA reads TGTGCCAGCAGTTCTAGCGGGAGAAAAGAGACCCAGTACTTC.